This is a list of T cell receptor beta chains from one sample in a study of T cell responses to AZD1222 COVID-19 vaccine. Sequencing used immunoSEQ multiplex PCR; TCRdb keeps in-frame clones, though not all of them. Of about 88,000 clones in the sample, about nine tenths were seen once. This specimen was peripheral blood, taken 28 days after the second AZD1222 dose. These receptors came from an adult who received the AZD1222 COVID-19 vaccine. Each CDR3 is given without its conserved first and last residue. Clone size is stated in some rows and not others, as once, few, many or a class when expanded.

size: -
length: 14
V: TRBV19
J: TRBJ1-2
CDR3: ASTRTGTGVVEGYT

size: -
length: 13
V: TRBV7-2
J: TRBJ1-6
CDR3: ASSSDSAVNSPLH

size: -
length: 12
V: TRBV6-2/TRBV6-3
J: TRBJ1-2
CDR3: ASSSIDRGEGYT

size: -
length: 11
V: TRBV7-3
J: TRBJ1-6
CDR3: ASSLAGNSPLH

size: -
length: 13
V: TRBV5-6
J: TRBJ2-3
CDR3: ASSASSGGLNTQY

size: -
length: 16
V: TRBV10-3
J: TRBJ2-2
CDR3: AISRGPGQGTGTGELF

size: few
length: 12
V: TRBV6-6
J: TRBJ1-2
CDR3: ASSYLAESYGYT

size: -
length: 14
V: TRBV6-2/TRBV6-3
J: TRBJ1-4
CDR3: ASSSQYREKNEKLF

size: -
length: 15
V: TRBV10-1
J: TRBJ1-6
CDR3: AGIGDPKDAYNSPLH

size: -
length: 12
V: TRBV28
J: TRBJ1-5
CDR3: ASTLQGQSQPQH

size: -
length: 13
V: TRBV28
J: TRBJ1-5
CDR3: ASQGRGFRNQPQH

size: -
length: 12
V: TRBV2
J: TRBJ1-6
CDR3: ASRRANYNSPLH

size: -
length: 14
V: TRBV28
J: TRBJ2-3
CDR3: ASSSPGTSGGNTQY

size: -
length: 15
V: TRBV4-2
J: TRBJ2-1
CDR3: ASSHPPGTSVYGVQF

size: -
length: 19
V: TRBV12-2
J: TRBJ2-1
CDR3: ASRFQESPFLGVKIGNEQF

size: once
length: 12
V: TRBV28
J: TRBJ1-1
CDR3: ASIRRGEGTEAF

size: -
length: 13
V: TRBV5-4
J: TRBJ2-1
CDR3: ASSRTGETNNEQF

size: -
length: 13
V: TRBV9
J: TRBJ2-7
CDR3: ASSASGTSGYEQY

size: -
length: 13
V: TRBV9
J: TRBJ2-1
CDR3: ASSSQGNSYNEQF

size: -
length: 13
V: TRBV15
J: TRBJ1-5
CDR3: ATSRDYQDTQPQH

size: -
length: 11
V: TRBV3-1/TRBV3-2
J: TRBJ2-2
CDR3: ASSQDPSGELF

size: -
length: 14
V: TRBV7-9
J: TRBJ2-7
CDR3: ASSAPTRQARGEQY

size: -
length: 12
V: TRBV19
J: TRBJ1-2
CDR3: ASSIDGGPYGYT

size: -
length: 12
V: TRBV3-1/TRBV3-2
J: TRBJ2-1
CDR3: ASSLWTEFNEQF